The 26 T cell receptor beta chains below were found in one sample sequenced in a study of Graves' ophthalmopathy and Graves' hyperthyroidism (dated by TCRdb to 2016 to 2018). The data were produced on an Illumina HiSeq 2000. TCR beta CDR3 regions were amplified from RNA transcripts for repertoire sequencing. The first round of RT-PCR was done with HTBI primers and the Qiagen OneStep RT-PCR kit, and was followed by a second round of multiplex PCR, then size selection and purification. TCRdb passed the public sequencing reads through fastp at Q25 and MiXCR, retaining productive beta sequences. Each CDR3 protein gets just one entry, which takes the most common genes and DNA from the rows behind it. The sample profile shows hundreds of thousands of distinct CDR3 sequences; 15% of them were found once. The ten largest clonotypes hold 5.5% to 7% of the sample. Sequenced: peripheral blood. These receptors all come from a woman between 18 and 29 years old with stable Graves' hyperthyroidism. Donor details come from another sample of the same person, matched by shared clones.

This clonotype has ten or more counts. This chain connects TRBV19 to TRBJ1-5, with a tentative D call TRBD1 (6 bases). CDR3 length equals 13 residues. Trimming pared 7 bases from V and 4 bases from J, leaving 11 bases between. Germline V gives CDR1 LNHDA, CDR2 SQIVND (reference sequence). The CDR3 bases are TGTGCCAGTACCCATAGGGGGAATCAGCCCCAGCATTTT. Its translation is CASTHRGNQPQHF.

There are many counts of this clonotype. The chain uses TRBV28 and TRBJ2-6, with D maybe TRBD2 (6 bases). Germline V gives CDR1 MDHEN, CDR2 SYDVKM. The CDR3 sequence is 13 residues long. V was shortened by 8 bases and J by 3 bases, with 8 bases between the two germline ends. The CDR3 here is CASQGGGANVLTF. The CDR3 region has the DNA TGTGCCAGCCAGGGAGGTGGGGCCAACGTCCTGACTTTC.

This clonotype has a handful of counts. V usage is TRBV5-1 and J usage is TRBJ1-1, with 8 bases aligning to TRBD1. CDR1 and CDR2 from the germline V gene are SGHRS and YFSETQ. The CDR3 is 17 amino acids. The V gene end was trimmed by 4 bases and the J gene end by 2 bases; junction bases not matched to a gene: 13. CDR3 nucleotides: TGCGCCAGCAGCGTTGACAGGGGCGACGTCGGTAACACTGAAGCTTTCTTT. Protein sequence: CASSVDRGDVGNTEAFF.

This clonotype was seen more than once but under ten times. In nucleotides, the CDR3 is TGTGCCAGCAGTGGTCGACCGGGACAGGGGGCTGCCGAGCAGTACTTC. It translates to CASSGRPGQGAAEQYF. The chain joins TRBV6-1 to TRBJ2-7, with TRBD1 identical over 12 bases. V lost 4 bases and J lost 6; bases outside the gene matches: 10. The CDR3 is 16 residues long. The germline V gene has CDR1 MNHNS and CDR2 SASEGT.

This clonotype was counted many times. J is TRBJ1-1 and V is TRBV6-1, with TRBD1 matching over 11 bases. V was clipped by 3 bases and J by 4 bases; unmatched bases: 4. This CDR3 has 15 amino acids. Germline loops: CDR1 MNHNS, CDR2 SASEGT. The CDR3 DNA follows: TGTGCCAGCAGTGATTGGACAGGGGGCACCACTGAAGCTTTCTTT. This sequence encodes CASSDWTGGTTEAFF.

This clonotype has at least ten counts. The V and J genes are TRBV6-2 or TRBV6-3 and TRBJ2-2; D might be TRBD2 (6 bases). Germline V gene data show CDR1 as MNHEY and CDR2 as SVGEGT. The V and J ends lost 1 base and 2 bases respectively, with 14 bases between them. The CDR3 runs 17 residues. The CDR3 protein is CASSYYLWGVNTGELFF. In DNA form, the CDR3 reads TGTGCCAGCAGTTACTATCTTTGGGGGGTCAACACCGGGGAGCTGTTTTTT.

This chain uses TRBV6-5 with TRBJ1-2, with TRBD1 matching over 8 bases. CDR1 is MNHEY, CDR2 SVGAGI, per germline. Trimming at V came to 2 bases and at J to 2 bases, leaving 7 bases not matched to a gene. The CDR3 length is 16 residues. The CDR3 loop reads CASSYIGQGGNYGYTF. For the CDR3, the DNA is TGTGCCAGCAGTTACATCGGACAGGGTGGGAACTATGGCTACACCTTC.

This rearrangement joins TRBV6-1 to TRBJ1-5; 8 nucleotides align to TRBD1. V shed 7 bases and J 0 bases; nucleotides not matched to a gene: 11. Germline loops: CDR1 MNHNS, CDR2 SASEGT. The CDR3 extends over 17 amino acids. CDR3 residues: CASTLGQGGYSNQPQHF. The DNA for the CDR3 is TGTGCCAGCACCTTAGGACAGGGAGGATATAGCAATCAGCCCCAGCATTTT.

This clonotype was counted at least ten times. The chain recombines TRBV4-1 with TRBJ2-5; the match to TRBD1 covers 9 bases. This CDR3 spans 15 amino acids. J lost 5 bases, V lost 4 bases, and 8 bases had no gene match. CDR1 and CDR2 (germline): MGHRA, YSYEKL. Written as DNA, the CDR3 is TGCGCCAGCAGCCCCCCGGGACAGGGAGGGGAGACCCAGTACTTC. As protein: CASSPPGQGGETQYF.

This clonotype was counted ten times or more. The CDR3 nucleotides read TGTGCCAGCAGACCAGTCGGGGGCCATGGCTACACCTTC. Its protein product is CASRPVGGHGYTF. The chain couples TRBV11-2 to TRBJ1-2, with D perhaps TRBD1 (6 bases). The CDR3 contains 13 residues. Per germline, CDR1 SGHAT and CDR2 FQNNGV. V was shortened by 6 bases and J by 6 bases, with 14 bases between the two germline ends.

This clonotype was picked up many times. This rearrangement joins TRBV27 to TRBJ1-2, with 7 bases matching TRBD1. Germline V gene data show CDR1 as MNHEY and CDR2 as SMNVEV (reference sequence). Losses at the gene ends were 7 bases for V and 0 bases for J; bases not matched to a gene: 5. The CDR3 covers 14 residues. The CDR3 loop is CASKYRGANYGYTF. The CDR3 coding sequence is TGTGCCAGCAAATACAGGGGAGCTAACTATGGCTACACCTTC.

This clonotype appeared a few times. The rearrangement uses TRBV20-1 and TRBJ2-5, with TRBD1 matching 8 bases. The J call could be wrong; TRBJ2-1 is a better fit for the DNA end. Germline CDR1 is DFQATT and CDR2 is SNEGSKA (reference sequence). CDR3 length: 14 residues. CDR3: CSAPDRGSTSEQFF. The DNA for the CDR3 is TGCAGTGCACCTGACAGGGGTAGTACCAGTGAGCAGTTCTTC.

The table lists this clonotype with a count of one. The V call is TRBV25-1, the J call TRBJ2-7; TRBD1 matches at 7 bases. The germline V gene encodes CDR1 MGHDK and CDR2 SYGVNS. The CDR3 loop spans 17 amino acids. V shed 3 bases, J shed 0 bases, and the junction held 11 bases outside the gene matches. CDR3 DNA sequence: TGTGCCAGCAGTGATCAGGGGGTGGGACAGTTCTCCTACGAGCAGTACTTC. Protein: CASSDQGVGQFSYEQYF.

This clonotype was observed once. The rearrangement links TRBV7-8 to TRBJ2-2, with 7 bases fitting TRBD2. J lost 2 bases, V lost 4 bases, and 4 bases had no gene match. There are 15 residues in the CDR3. Germline loops: CDR1 SGHVS, CDR2 FQNEAQ. CDR3 nucleotide sequence: TGTGCCAGCAGCTCGGGACTACCTAACACCGGGGAGCTGTTTTTT. The encoded protein is CASSSGLPNTGELFF. The entire variable domain, with the rest obtained from reference TRBV7-8 and TRBJ2-2, is as follows: GAGVSQSPRYKVAKRGQDVALRCDPISGHVSLFWYQQALGQGPEFLTYFQNEAQLDKSGLPSDRFFAERPEGSVSTLKIQRTQQEDSAVYLCASSSGLPNTGELFFGEGSRLTVL.

This clonotype was seen ten or more times. The genes are TRBV12-3 or TRBV12-4 and TRBJ2-5, with 8 bases aligning to TRBD1. J was trimmed by 7 bases and V by 3 bases; bases with no gene match: 10. The CDR3 spans 15 residues. The CDR3 here is CASSFLSGGQGTQYF. The CDR3 DNA follows: TGTGCCAGCAGTTTCCTGTCAGGGGGCCAGGGGACCCAGTACTTC.

As regards this clonotype: The junction departs from germline at one end; a sequencing error may be responsible. V usage is TRBV2 and J usage is TRBJ1-5; tentative D call: TRBD1 (5 bases). CDR1 and CDR2 (germline): SNHLY, FYNNEI. The CDR3 runs 13 residues. In DNA, the CDR3 is TGTGCCAGCAAGGGACCGAGCTATCAGCCTCAGCATTTT. It yields the protein CASKGPSYQPQHF.

This clonotype has ten or more counts. The CDR3 DNA reads as TGTGCCACCAGTCCCAGCGGGGCGAAGACTGAAGCTTTCTTT. This sequence encodes CATSPSGAKTEAFF. The chain uses TRBV24-1 and TRBJ1-1; D is possibly TRBD1 (5 bases). This CDR3 has 14 amino acids. Germline V gene sequence: CDR1 KGHDR, CDR2 SFDVKD. V shed 6 bases and J shed 5 bases, with 15 bases lying between them.

This clonotype was counted ten times or more. The chain joins TRBV11-2 to TRBJ1-5; D gene uncertain. This CDR3 comprises 15 residues. V was shortened by 5 bases and J by 4 bases, with 15 bases between the two germline ends. CDR1 is SGHAT, CDR2 FQNNGV, per germline. CDR3 amino acids: CASSTGGARNQPQHF. The CDR3 coding sequence is TGTGCCAGCAGCACGGGCGGCGCGCGGAATCAGCCCCAGCATTTT.

In its sample, this clonotype was seen many times. This chain connects TRBV6-2 or TRBV6-3 to TRBJ2-2; perhaps TRBD2 as D (6 bases). The CDR3 length is 15 residues. V lost 6 bases and J 0 bases, leaving 11 bases between the germline ends. Germline V gene data show CDR1 as MNHEY and CDR2 as SVGEGT. CDR3 sequence reads: CASRESGANTGELFF. The CDR3 region has the DNA TGTGCCAGCAGGGAGTCGGGAGCGAACACCGGGGAGCTGTTTTTT.

This clonotype was detected ten times or more. The V gene is TRBV25-1, the J gene TRBJ2-7; TRBD1 agrees at 7 bases. There are 15 residues in the CDR3. Germline CDR1 and CDR2: MGHDK and SYGVNS. V shed 5 bases and J 5 bases; nucleotides not matched to a gene: 12. This chain's CDR3 is CASSKTGNRAHEQYF. The CDR3, as DNA: TGTGCCAGCAGTAAGACAGGGAATAGGGCTCACGAGCAGTACTTC.

This clonotype was found a few times. J is TRBJ2-2 and V is TRBV24-1; no clear D. This CDR3 contains 12 residues. The germline V gene has CDR1 KGHDR and CDR2 SFDVKD. Trimming left V 6 bases short and J 6 bases short, with 7 bases between. The DNA of the CDR3 is TGTGCCACCAGTCCCCGGGCCGGGGAGCTGTTTTTT. This sequence encodes CATSPRAGELFF.

In this sample, this clonotype turned up many times. V usage is TRBV11-3 and J usage is TRBJ2-5; weak D call: TRBD2 (5 bases). Germline values: CDR1 SGHNT, CDR2 YENEEA. CDR3 length: 17 residues. V lost 0 bases, J lost 2 bases, and 16 bases lay in between. The CDR3 DNA reads as TGTGCCAGCAGCTTAGATCGAGGGAGCCCCTTACAAGAGACCCAGTACTTC. Encoded protein: CASSLDRGSPLQETQYF.

The rearrangement uses TRBV5-1 and TRBJ2-7; D is uncertain. The CDR3 is 15 amino acids. V was cut by 3 bases and J by 0 bases, with 13 bases left in between. Germline V gene lookup returns CDR1 SGHRS and CDR2 YFSETQ. CDR3 nucleotides: TGCGCCAGCAGCTCCCAAATGGACGGCTCCTACGAGCAGTACTTC. Its translation: CASSSQMDGSYEQYF. The complete variable domain, with remaining parts taken from reference TRBV5-1 and TRBJ2-7, reads KAGVTQTPRYLIKTRGQQVTLSCSPISGHRSVSWYQQTPGQGLQFLFEYFSETQRNKGNFPGRFSGRQFSNSRSEMNVSTLELGDSALYLCASSSQMDGSYEQYFGPGTRLTVT.

Only a few counts were recorded for this clonotype. V gene TRBV5-1 combines with J gene TRBJ1-1; D possibly corresponds to TRBD1 (5 bases). V lost 1 base and J lost 1, with 17 bases in between. The germline CDR1 and CDR2 sequences are SGHRS and YFSETQ. The CDR3 contains 17 residues. This chain's CDR3 is CASSLMGQGLPNTEAFF. Here the CDR3 DNA reads TGCGCCAGCAGCTTGATGGGCCAGGGCCTCCCGAACACTGAAGCTTTCTTT.

This chain links TRBV12-3 or TRBV12-4 with TRBJ2-5, with TRBD2 identical over 9 bases. CDR3 length: 16 residues. V was clipped by 3 bases and J by 5 bases; unmatched bases: 10. CDR3: CASSFSSRGGLETQYF. CDR3 bases: TGTGCCAGCAGTTTTTCCTCGCGGGGGGGCCTGGAGACCCAGTACTTC.

This clonotype showed up many times. The chain employs TRBV6-5 and TRBJ1-1; tentative D call: TRBD1 (5 bases). This CDR3 is 14 amino acids long. V shed 4 bases and J shed 5 bases, with 14 bases lying between them. Germline-derived CDR1 and CDR2 are MNHEY and SVGAGI. The CDR3 loop reads CASSFQTEVTEAFF. The CDR3 DNA sequence: TGTGCCAGCAGTTTCCAGACAGAGGTGACTGAAGCTTTCTTT.